Below, one T cell receptor beta chain is given with its context. This receptor's antigen is unknown. No qualities accompany the bases; no much larger clone lies one base away. The data originate from a study of long-term antiretroviral therapy in people with HIV (dated by TCRdb to between 2021 and 2024). Regarding the research as a whole: The earliest samples were collected approximately a decade before the 2015 WHO recommendation for immediate ART, a period when ART was typically delayed until CD4 counts fell. Whether ART initiation and durable HIV suppression were associated with changes in peripheral blood TRB repertoire composition and diversity was tested in a retrospective serial study. A total of about 180 cryopreserved PBMC samples were contributed to the cohort by 30 adults with confirmed HIV infection, with samples collected serially over a mean of 6 years (range 1-12). About 35% of the 30 participants with HIV were female. No cross-contamination during QIAcube processing was shown when test extractions of a monoclonal T-cell line were performed alongside about 30 polyclonal samples. Study-wide findings and limitations: At every time point, the repertoire was dominated by expanded TRB clones first identified before ART initiation, although this dominance fluctuated and, in many PLHIV, declined after ART. The samples were dated from 2004 to 2017, and the ART regimens that were used may be less effective than current ART regimens. ART initiation was associated with a significant increase in TRB diversity, but diversity stayed significantly below transplant donor controls even after long-term ART. Limited PBMC availability meant only the TCR beta chain was sequenced, without alpha chain pairing. Because cell numbers in pre-ART samples were limited, unsorted PBMC were profiled instead of sorted CD4+ and CD8+ T cells. Inferences about post-ART repertoire changes were limited because no data were available on ART adherence, viral resistance or therapy changes. Narrower CDR3 length ranges were observed in HIV repertoires than in controls, and an antigen-experienced repertoire with only a slight naive shift after ART was suggested by the network structure.

The immunoSEQ hsTCRB v3.0 assay was used at survey level resolution to sequence the TRB variable region. A depth of roughly 35,000-50,000 T-cell genomes per sample was targeted for TRB sequencing. Pooled TRB libraries were sequenced on an Illumina MiSeq with a v3 150-cycle kit. The source study handled its data this way. Repertoire analysis ran in R within a reproducible Nextflow workflow covering QC, data transformation and analysis. Custom analyses were implemented in LymphoSeq2, an R package for AIRR-Seq data exploration. Several samples that produced fewer than 5000 total TRB sequences were removed, so some 190 HIV repertoires were analyzed. Among the 180 or so HIV repertoires that were kept, roughly 59 were collected before ART initiation and roughly 130 were collected after ART initiation. Each repertoire was downsampled to 5000 TRB nucleotide sequences, and summary statistics were averaged across 100 downsampling iterations. TRB sequences were retained for analysis only if CDR3 regions of at least seven amino acids were present. A Shannon entropy-derived clonality score and the Gini coefficient were used to measure diversity. In repertoire networks, the top 5000 CDR3 amino acid sequences were linked whenever an edit distance of one separated two sequences. For TRB CDR3 amino acid sequences, antigen specificity groups and MHC restriction were predicted with GLIPH2. Known CMV, EBV, HIV or tissue antigen associations were flagged by matching CDR3 amino acid sequences against VDJdb and McPAS-TCR. Pre-ART, post-ART and control groups were compared with Wilcoxon signed-rank tests and Holm-Bonferroni correction. Not all clones reach the TCRdb copy of this immuneACCESS table, which keeps in-frame sequences only. Checked studies attribute under half of the gap to unresolved V genes and leave the rest unexplained. V, J and clone size derive from that table, while D and trimming were established from the DNA sequence. This sample gives about 22,000 clones in total; 70% to 90% of them show up just once. The top ten clones comprise approximately 6% of the sample.

Participants were included only if at least one PBMC sample before ART initiation and at least two post-ART samples were available. Every participant with HIV received treatment in the United States of America. Cryopreserved samples of about 0.95-10 million PBMC were thawed and washed before DNA extraction. At the time of the earliest PBMC sample, participants with HIV were aged between about 23 and 54 years. PBMC samples were contributed by each participant from 1-4 timepoints before ART initiation and 2-8 timepoints after ART initiation, with a median of 7 samples. Serial HIV viral load, CD4+ T-cell count, ART history and demographic data were obtained for every participant. Genomic DNA was extracted from unsorted PBMC with a Qiagen kit on a QIAcube, with processing performed in batches of 12 samples. Looking up the germline V gene yields CDR1 SGHRS and CDR2 YFSETQ. From the cysteine up to the phenylalanine, the CDR3 has a length of 16 residues. The retained sequence is limited to the CDR3, 48 bases, with the frame set at the first base. At the junction V is shortened by 8 bases and J by 0 bases; bases outside the gene matches: 11.

The chain was built from TRBV5-1 and TRBJ2-3, with TRBD2 matching 8 junction bases. The TCR was taken from a man aged 55 to 69 with HIV. The sample consisted of unsorted PBMCs, taken 0.6 years after starting antiretroviral therapy. The DNA sequence reads TGCGCCAGGACAATAAGCGGGAGAGCTAGCACAGATACGCAGTATTTT. Its translation reads: CARTISGRASTDTQYF.